Listed below are T cell receptor beta chains from one sample, sequenced in a study of T cells in Graves' hyperthyroidism and ophthalmopathy. In TCRdb, the multiplex PCR reads were re-called with MiXCR into one record per CDR3 protein. The sample has a few hundred thousand distinct CDR3 sequences; around 20% are singletons. The sample consisted of blood. The receptor set was obtained from a man aged 18 to 29 with Graves' hyperthyroidism. The CDR3 runs from the conserved cysteine through the conserved F or W. Fields, in order: V gene, J gene, D gene, clone size, CDR3 DNA, CDR3 protein. D genes are given only for firm matches. Only some rows state a clone size, as once, few, many or a class for expanded clones.

TRBV20-1	TRBJ2-7	-	-	TGCAGTGCTAGTCCCGACAGGTGGGGTTACGAGCAGTACTTC	CSASPDRWGYEQYF
TRBV7-2	TRBJ1-2	-	many	TGTGCCAGCAGCTTAGCGTGGGCAGAGTCCTATGGCTACACCTTC	CASSLAWAESYGYTF
TRBV6-1	TRBJ1-2	-	many	TGTGCCAGCAGTGGAGACGGGACGGAAGCCTATGGCTACACCTTC	CASSGDGTEAYGYTF
TRBV6-1	TRBJ1-2	-	-	TGTTCCACCCAGGGTGGCAAGGGCTACACCTTC	CSTQGGKGYTF
TRBV30	TRBJ1-1	-	-	TGTGCCTGGAAGGGAGGGCTTGAAGCTTTCTTT	CAWKGGLEAFF
TRBV11-2	TRBJ2-4	-	-	TGTGCCAGCAGCCTTTTCCGGGACTCGCATTTAGCCAAAAACATTCAGTACTTC	CASSLFRDSHLAKNIQYF
TRBV7-9	TRBJ2-7	-	few	TGTGCCAGCAGCTCCGCCGGGTCCGAGTCCTACGAGCAGTACTTC	CASSSAGSESYEQYF
TRBV29-1	TRBJ1-1	TRBD1	-	TGCAGCGTTTGGACAGGGGGGAACACTGAAGCTTTCTTT	CSVWTGGNTEAFF
TRBV20-1	TRBJ1-2	TRBD1	many	TGCAGTGCTAGAGATCGGGGACAGGGGGCCCGTGGCTACACCTTC	CSARDRGQGARGYTF
TRBV5-1	TRBJ1-2	-	-	TGCGCCAGCAGCTTAACCCAGGGATTGGACGGCTACACCTTC	CASSLTQGLDGYTF
TRBV4-1	TRBJ1-2	-	few	TGCGCCAGCAGCCAAGGGGCCGTACAGGCGAACTATGGCTACACCTTC	CASSQGAVQANYGYTF
TRBV20-1	TRBJ2-7	-	many	TGCAGTGCTAGAGATAGCACAGGACCCTACGAGCAGTACTTC	CSARDSTGPYEQYF
TRBV7-2	TRBJ1-2	-	many	TGTGCCAGCAGCTTACGTAGCGAGGGGAGCTACACCTTC	CASSLRSEGSYTF
TRBV12-3/TRBV12-4	TRBJ2-5	TRBD2	many	TGTGCCAGCAACCCCGGGGGGGCAGCGCAAGAGACCCAGTACTTC	CASNPGGAAQETQYF
TRBV20-1	TRBJ2-6	-	many	TGCAGTGCCTCAGGGGCTGGGGCCAACGTCCTGACTTTC	CSASGAGANVLTF
TRBV5-1	TRBJ2-7	-	many	TGCGCCAGCAGCTTTACAGGGTTGAAAGAGGAGCAGTACTTC	CASSFTGLKEEQYF
TRBV5-1	TRBJ1-2	-	few	TGCGCCAGCAGCTTGCGGGGCCTAGGCTATGGCTACACCTTC	CASSLRGLGYGYTF
TRBV28	TRBJ2-7	TRBD1	few	TGTGCCAGCAGTTACCAGACAGGGCTCGAGCAGTACTTC	CASSYQTGLEQYF
TRBV12-3/TRBV12-4	TRBJ2-2	-	many	TGTGCCATCCTTTGGGACACCGGGGAGCTGTTTTTT	CAILWDTGELFF
TRBV6-1	TRBJ1-2	-	few	TGTGCCAGCAGTGAAAACAGGTTGGGCTACACCTTC	CASSENRLGYTF
TRBV6-5	TRBJ2-5	-	many	TGTGCCAGCAGCTCCCCCTGGGGGGAGACCCAGTACTTC	CASSSPWGETQYF
TRBV7-2	TRBJ2-7	-	-	TGTGCCAGCAGCCCCGGGACTTCCAACGGGGAGCAGTACTTC	CASSPGTSNGEQYF